This T cell receptor (beta chain) was captured by sequencing in a study of identical twins. Broader study findings: Possibly, invariant MAIT and iNKT cells partly confounded zero-insertion analyses.

In TCRdb, the 5' RACE reads were re-called with MiXCR into one record per CDR3 protein. The table includes fewer than 500,000 distinct CDR3 sequences, 20% to 25% detected once. The germline CDR1 and CDR2 sequences are DFQATT and SNEGSKA (reference sequence). Trimming took 3 bases from V and 4 from J, leaving 10 bases between them. This CDR3 is 12 amino acids long. This clonotype occurred a few times. Antigen specificity is unknown. The sample was also reused in another study, on T cells expressing NK-cell markers.

This chain connects TRBV20-1 to TRBJ2-7, with a weak D call TRBD1 (5 bases). This TCR was recovered from a woman in her late teens or twenties in good health. The sequencing input was CD4+ T cells sorted from blood. The CDR3 DNA reads TGCAGTGCTAGCGGACAAAGATACGAGCAGTACTTC. Translating gives CSASGQRYEQYF.